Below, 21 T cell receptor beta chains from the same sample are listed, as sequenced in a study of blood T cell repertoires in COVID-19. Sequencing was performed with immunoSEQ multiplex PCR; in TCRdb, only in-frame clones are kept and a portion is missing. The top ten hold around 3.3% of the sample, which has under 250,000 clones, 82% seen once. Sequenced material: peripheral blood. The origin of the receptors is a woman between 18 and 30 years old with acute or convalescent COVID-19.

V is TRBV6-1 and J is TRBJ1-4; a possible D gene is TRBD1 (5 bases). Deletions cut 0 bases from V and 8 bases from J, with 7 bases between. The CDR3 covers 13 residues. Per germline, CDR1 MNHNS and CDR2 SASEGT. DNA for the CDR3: TGTGCCAGCAGTGAAGCCCGGGGGGAAAAACTGTTTTTT. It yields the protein CASSEARGEKLFF.

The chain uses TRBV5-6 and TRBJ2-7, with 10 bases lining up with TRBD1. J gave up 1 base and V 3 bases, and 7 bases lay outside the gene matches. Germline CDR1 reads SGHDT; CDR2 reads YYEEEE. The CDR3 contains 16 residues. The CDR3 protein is CASSSSWTGGSYEQYF. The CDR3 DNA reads TGTGCCAGCAGCTCCTCTTGGACAGGGGGTTCCTACGAGCAGTACTTC.

CDR3 amino acids: CASSPRSGKNTGELFF. CDR3 DNA sequence: TGTGCCAGCAGCCCCCGTTCAGGGAAGAACACCGGGGAGCTGTTTTTT. This chain connects TRBV7-8 to TRBJ2-2; maybe TRBD1 (5 bases). The CDR3 contains 16 residues. Germline V gene lookup returns CDR1 SGHVS and CDR2 FQNEAQ. Deletions cut 5 bases from V and 1 base from J, with 14 bases between.

The CDR3 region has the DNA TGTGCCAGCAGCTTCGACAGGGTGGGACATTCACCCCTCCACTTT. It codes for CASSFDRVGHSPLHF. The genes are TRBV7-9 and TRBJ1-6, with 7 bases lining up with TRBD1. Trimming took 3 bases from V and 8 from J; bases not matched to a gene: 7. Per the germline V gene, CDR1 is SEHNR and CDR2 is FQNEAQ (reference sequence). The CDR3 loop spans 15 amino acids. The variable domain in full, completed from reference TRBV7-9 and TRBJ1-6, reads DTGVSQNPRHKITKRGQNVTFRCDPISEHNRLYWYRQTLGQGPEFLTYFQNEAQLEKSRLLSDRFSAERPKGSFSTLEIQRTEQGDSAMYLCASSFDRVGHSPLHFGNGTRLTVT.

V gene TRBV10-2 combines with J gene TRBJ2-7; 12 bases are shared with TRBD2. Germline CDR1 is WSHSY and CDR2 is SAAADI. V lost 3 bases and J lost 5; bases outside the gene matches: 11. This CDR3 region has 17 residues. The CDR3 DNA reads TGCGCCAGCAGTGATGGGACTAGCGGGTGGGCTCGGAACGAGCAGTACTTC. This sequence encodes CASSDGTSGWARNEQYF.

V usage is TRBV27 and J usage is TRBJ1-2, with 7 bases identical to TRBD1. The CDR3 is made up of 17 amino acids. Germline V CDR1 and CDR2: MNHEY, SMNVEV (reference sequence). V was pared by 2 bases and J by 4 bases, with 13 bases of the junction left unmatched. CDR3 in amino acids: CASSLVKNRGLSYGYTF. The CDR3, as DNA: TGTGCCAGCAGTTTAGTAAAAAATAGGGGGCTGAGCTATGGCTACACCTTC.

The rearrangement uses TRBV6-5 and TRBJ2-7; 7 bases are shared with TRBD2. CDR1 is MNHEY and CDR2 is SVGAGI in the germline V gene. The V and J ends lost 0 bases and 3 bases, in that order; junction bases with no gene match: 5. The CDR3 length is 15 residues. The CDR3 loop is CASSYSSRDYYEQYF. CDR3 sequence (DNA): TGTGCCAGCAGTTACTCGTCGAGGGACTACTACGAGCAGTACTTC.

This chain's CDR3 is CASSPGQGRPSSYNEQFF. The CDR3 DNA reads as TGTGCCAGTAGCCCCGGACAGGGGAGGCCAAGCTCCTACAATGAGCAGTTCTTC. The chain links TRBV19 to TRBJ2-1, with TRBD1 identical over 9 bases. CDR1 is LNHDA and CDR2 is SQIVND in the germline V gene (reference sequence). The V segment lost 6 bases and the J segment 0 bases; nucleotides outside the gene matches: 12. The CDR3 spans 18 residues. Variable domain in full (rest from reference TRBV19 and TRBJ2-1): DGGITQSPKYLFRKEGQNVTLSCEQNLNHDAMYWYRQDPGQGLRLIYYSQIVNDFQKGDIAEGYSVSREKKESFPLTVTSAQKNPTAFYLCASSPGQGRPSSYNEQFFGPGTRLTVL.

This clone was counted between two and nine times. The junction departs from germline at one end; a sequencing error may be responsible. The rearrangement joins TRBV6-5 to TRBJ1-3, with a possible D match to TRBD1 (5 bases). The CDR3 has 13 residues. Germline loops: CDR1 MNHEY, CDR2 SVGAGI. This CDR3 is CASSSGTGNTIYF. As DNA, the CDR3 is TGTGCCAGCAGTTCTGGGACTGGGAACACCATATATTTT.

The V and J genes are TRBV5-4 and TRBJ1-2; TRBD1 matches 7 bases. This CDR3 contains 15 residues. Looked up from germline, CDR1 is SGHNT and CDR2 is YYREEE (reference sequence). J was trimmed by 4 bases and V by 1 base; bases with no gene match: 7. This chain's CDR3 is CASSLWQGEPYGYTF. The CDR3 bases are TGTGCCAGCAGCTTGTGGCAGGGGGAACCCTATGGCTACACCTTC.

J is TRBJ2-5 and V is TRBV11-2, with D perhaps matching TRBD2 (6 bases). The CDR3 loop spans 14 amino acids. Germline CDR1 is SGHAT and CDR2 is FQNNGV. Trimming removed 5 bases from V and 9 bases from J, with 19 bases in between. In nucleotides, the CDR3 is TGTGCCAGCAGCCCCCGGGGGTTGGAAGGGGCCCAGTACTTC. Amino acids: CASSPRGLEGAQYF. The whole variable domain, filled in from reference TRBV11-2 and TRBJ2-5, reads EAGVAQSPRYKIIEKRQSVAFWCNPISGHATLYWYQQILGQGPKLLIQFQNNGVVDDSQLPKDRFSAERLKGVDSTLKIQPAKLEDSAVYLCASSPRGLEGAQYFGPGTRLLVL.

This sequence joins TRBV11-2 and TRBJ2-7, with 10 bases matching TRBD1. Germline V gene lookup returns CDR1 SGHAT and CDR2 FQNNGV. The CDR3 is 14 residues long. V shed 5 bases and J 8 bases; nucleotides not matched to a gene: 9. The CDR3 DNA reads TGTGCCAGCAGCCCGGGACAGGGGACCTCTCAGCAGTACTTC. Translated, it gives CASSPGQGTSQQYF.

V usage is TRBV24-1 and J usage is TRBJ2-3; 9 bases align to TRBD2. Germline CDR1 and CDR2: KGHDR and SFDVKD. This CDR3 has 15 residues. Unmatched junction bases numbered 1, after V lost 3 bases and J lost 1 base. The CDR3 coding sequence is TGTGCCACCAGTGATAGCGGGAGGCGCACAGATACGCAGTATTTT. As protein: CATSDSGRRTDTQYF.

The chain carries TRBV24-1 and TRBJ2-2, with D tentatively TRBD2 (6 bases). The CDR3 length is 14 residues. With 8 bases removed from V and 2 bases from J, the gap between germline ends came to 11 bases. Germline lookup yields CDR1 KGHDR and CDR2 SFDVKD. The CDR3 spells CATMAGTNTGELFF. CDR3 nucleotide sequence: TGTGCCACCATGGCGGGGACCAACACCGGGGAGCTGTTTTTT.

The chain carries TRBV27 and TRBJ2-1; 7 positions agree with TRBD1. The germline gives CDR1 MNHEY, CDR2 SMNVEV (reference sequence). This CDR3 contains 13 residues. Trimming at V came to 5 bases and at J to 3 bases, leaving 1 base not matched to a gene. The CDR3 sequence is CASSGTDYNEQFF. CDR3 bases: TGTGCCAGCAGTGGGACAGACTACAATGAGCAGTTCTTC.

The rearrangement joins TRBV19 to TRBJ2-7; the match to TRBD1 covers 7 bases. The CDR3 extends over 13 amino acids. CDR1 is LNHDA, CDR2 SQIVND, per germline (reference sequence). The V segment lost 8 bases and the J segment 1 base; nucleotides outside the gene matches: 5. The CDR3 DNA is TGTGCCAGTGGCCACAGGGGATCCTACGAGCAGTACTTC. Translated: CASGHRGSYEQYF.

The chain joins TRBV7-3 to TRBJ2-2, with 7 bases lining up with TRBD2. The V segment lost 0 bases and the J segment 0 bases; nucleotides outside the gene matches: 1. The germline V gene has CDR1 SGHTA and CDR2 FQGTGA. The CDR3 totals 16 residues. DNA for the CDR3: TGTGCCAGCAGCTTAACTGGGAGGGCGAACACCGGGGAGCTGTTTTTT. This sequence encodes CASSLTGRANTGELFF.

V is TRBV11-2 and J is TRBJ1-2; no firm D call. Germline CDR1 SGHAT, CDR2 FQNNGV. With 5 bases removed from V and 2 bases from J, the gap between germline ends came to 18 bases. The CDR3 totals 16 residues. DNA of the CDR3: TGTGCCAGCAGCCTTCTATCCGGAACAGCCAACTATGGCTACACCTTC. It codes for CASSLLSGTANYGYTF.

The CDR3 sequence: CAWSFGWGGTEAFF. In DNA form, the CDR3 reads TGTGCCTGGAGTTTTGGGTGGGGGGGCACTGAAGCTTTCTTT. This chain joins TRBV30 and TRBJ1-1, with D possibly being TRBD1 (5 bases). This CDR3 spans 14 amino acids. Trimming stripped 2 bases from V and 4 bases from J, with 14 bases between. CDR1 GTSNPN and CDR2 SVGIG come from the germline V gene (reference sequence).

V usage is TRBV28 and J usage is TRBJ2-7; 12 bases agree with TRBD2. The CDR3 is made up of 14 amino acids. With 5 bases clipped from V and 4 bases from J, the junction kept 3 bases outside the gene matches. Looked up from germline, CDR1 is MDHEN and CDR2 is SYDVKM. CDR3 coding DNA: TGTGCCAGCAGTCGTCTAGCGGGAGGGTACGAGCAGTACTTC. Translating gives CASSRLAGGYEQYF.

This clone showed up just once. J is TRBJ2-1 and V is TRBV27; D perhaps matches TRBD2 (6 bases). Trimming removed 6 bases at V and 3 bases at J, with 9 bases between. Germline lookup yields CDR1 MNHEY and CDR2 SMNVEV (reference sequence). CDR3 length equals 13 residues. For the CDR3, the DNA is TGTGCCAGCAGCCAGGGACTCTACAATGAGCAGTTCTTC. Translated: CASSQGLYNEQFF.